This T cell receptor beta chain was captured in a study of PD-1 blockade in classical Hodgkin lymphoma. Findings of the study overall: Compared with healthy donors, newly diagnosed patients reportedly showed lower baseline TCR diversity. Complete responders' baseline diversity resembled that of newly diagnosed patients. Nivolumab initiated under 1 year post-ASCT led to patient exclusion.

As regards this clone: Its cognate antigen is unknown.

Profiled with immunoSEQ multiplex PCR; TCRdb holds only in-frame clones, not every one. The profile shows about 84,000 clones, around nine tenths of them singletons. Each of the patients experienced relapse following autologous stem cell transplantation, and their brentuximab vedotin exposure differed. CDR3 length equals 15 residues. Germline V gene lookup returns CDR1 MRHNA and CDR2 SNTAGT. The ends lost 2 bases at V and 5 bases at J; junction bases unmatched: 6. This chain joins TRBV6-4 and TRBJ2-3, with 8 bases lining up with TRBD2. This TCR was recovered from a human donor with classical Hodgkin lymphoma. The source material was peripheral blood mononuclear cells (PBMCs), sampled at baseline. The CDR3 here is CASSDQAGGVDTQYF. CDR3 in DNA: TGTGCCAGCAGTGACCAGGCGGGAGGTGTAGATACGCAGTATTTT.